This TCR beta chain emerged from a study of T cells after yellow fever vaccination. The CDR3 contains 12 residues. The germline V gene encodes CDR1 DFQATT and CDR2 SNEGSKA (reference sequence). V lost 0 bases and J lost 6, with 6 bases in between. They built TCR cDNA with 5'RACE template switching, a step that put in a universal primer site and UMIs. One entry per CDR3 protein, called by TCRdb with MiXCR from the 5' RACE reads. The repertoire holds some 300,000 distinct CDR3 sequences, with 8.7% as singletons. Notes on the study in general: There was a possibility that FACS-sorted repertoires contained abundant clonotypes contaminating from the bulk population. Overlap between CD4 and CD8 compartments was detected for a small share of clonotypes.

This clonotype appeared a few times. What it binds is unknown. The chain is built from TRBV20-1 and TRBJ1-5, with D unresolved. The receptor was isolated from a man between 18 and 35 years old who received the YFV17D yellow fever vaccine. This material consisted of CD4+ T cells sorted from PBMCs, taken 5 days after the yellow fever booster vaccination. The CDR3 DNA reads as TGCAGTGCTAGAGATGCGAGTCAGCCCCAGCATTTT. Translated, it gives CSARDASQPQHF.